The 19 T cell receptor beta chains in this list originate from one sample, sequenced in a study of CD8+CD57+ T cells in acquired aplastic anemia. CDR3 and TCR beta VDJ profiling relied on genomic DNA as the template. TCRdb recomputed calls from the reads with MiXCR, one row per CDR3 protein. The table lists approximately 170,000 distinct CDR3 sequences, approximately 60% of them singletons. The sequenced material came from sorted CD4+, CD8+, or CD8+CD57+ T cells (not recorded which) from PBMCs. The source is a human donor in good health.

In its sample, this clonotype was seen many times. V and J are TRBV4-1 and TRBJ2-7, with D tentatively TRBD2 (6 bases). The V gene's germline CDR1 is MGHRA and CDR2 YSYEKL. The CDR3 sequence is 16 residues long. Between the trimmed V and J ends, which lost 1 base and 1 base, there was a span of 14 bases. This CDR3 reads CASSQGPGLPSYEQYF. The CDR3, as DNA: TGCGCCAGCAGCCAAGGCCCGGGACTTCCGTCCTACGAGCAGTACTTC.

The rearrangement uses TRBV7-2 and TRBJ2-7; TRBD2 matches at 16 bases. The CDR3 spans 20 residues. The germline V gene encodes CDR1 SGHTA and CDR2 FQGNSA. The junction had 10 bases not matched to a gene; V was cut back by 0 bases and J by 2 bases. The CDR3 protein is CASSLAFMGTSGRGAYEQYF. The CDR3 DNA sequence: TGTGCCAGCAGCTTAGCGTTCATGGGGACTAGCGGGAGGGGGGCCTACGAGCAGTACTTC.

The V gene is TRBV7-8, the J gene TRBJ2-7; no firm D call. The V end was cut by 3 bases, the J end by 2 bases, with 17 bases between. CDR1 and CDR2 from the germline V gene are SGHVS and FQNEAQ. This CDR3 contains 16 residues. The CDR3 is CASSFAVQALTYEQYF. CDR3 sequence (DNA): TGTGCCAGCAGCTTTGCGGTCCAGGCGCTTACCTACGAGCAGTACTTC.

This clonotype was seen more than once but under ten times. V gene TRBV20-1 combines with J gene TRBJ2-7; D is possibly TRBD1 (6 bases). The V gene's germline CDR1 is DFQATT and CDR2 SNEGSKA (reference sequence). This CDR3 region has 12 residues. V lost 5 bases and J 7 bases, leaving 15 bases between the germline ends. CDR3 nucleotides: TGCAGTGCTTCTAGGGGGAATGGGGAGCAGTACTTC. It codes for CSASRGNGEQYF.

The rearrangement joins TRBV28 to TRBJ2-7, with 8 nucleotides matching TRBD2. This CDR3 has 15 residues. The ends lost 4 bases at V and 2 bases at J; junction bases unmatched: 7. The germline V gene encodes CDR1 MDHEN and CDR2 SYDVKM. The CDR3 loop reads CASSSPLAGAYEQYF. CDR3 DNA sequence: TGTGCCAGCAGTTCGCCCCTAGCGGGTGCCTACGAGCAGTACTTC.

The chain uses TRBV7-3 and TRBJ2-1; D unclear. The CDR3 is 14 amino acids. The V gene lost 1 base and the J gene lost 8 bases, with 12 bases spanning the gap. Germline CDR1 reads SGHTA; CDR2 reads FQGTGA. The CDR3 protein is CASSLIPPQDEQFF. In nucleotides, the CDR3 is TGTGCCAGCAGCTTAATCCCCCCCCAGGATGAGCAGTTCTTC.

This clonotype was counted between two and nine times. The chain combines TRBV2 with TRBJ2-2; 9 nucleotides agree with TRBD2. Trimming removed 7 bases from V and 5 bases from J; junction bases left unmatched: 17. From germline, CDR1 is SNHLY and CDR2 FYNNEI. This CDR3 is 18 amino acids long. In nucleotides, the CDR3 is TGTGCCAGCATGGAAAGTCCGGCGGGAGGGCTAGGGACCGGGGAGCTGTTTTTT. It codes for CASMESPAGGLGTGELFF.

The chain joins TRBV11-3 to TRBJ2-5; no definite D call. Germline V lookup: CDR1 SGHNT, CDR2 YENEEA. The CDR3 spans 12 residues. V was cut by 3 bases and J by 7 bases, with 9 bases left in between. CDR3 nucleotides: TGTGCCAGCAGCTTTCTTTCAGGGACCCAGTACTTC. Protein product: CASSFLSGTQYF.

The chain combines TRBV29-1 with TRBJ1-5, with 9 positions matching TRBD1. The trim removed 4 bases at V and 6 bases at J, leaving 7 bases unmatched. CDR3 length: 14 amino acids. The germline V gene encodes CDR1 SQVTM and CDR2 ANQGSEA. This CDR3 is CSVADRGVGQPQHF. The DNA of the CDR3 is TGCAGCGTTGCAGACAGGGGGGTCGGTCAGCCCCAGCATTTT. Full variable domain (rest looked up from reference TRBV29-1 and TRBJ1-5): SAVISQKPSRDICQRGTSLTIQCQVDSQVTMMFWYRQQPGQSLTLIATANQGSEATYESGFVIDKFPISRPNLTFSTLTVSNMSPEDSSIYLCSVADRGVGQPQHFGDGTRLSIL.

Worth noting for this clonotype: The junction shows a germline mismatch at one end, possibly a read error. The CDR3 region has the DNA TGTGCCACCAGTGATGGGAGGGGTCAGGGAGAGACCCAGCACTTC. As protein: CATSDGRGQGETQHF. The chain employs TRBV24-1 and TRBJ2-5, with 7 bases matching TRBD2. This CDR3 comprises 15 residues. Germline values: CDR1 KGHDR, CDR2 SFDVKD.

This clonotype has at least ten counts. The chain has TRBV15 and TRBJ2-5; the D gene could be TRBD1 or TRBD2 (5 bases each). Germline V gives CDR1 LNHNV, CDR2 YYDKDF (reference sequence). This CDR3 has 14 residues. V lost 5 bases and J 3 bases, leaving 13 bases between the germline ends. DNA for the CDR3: TGTGCCACCAGCGCAGGGAGTAGAGAAGAGACCCAGTACTTC. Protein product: CATSAGSREETQYF.

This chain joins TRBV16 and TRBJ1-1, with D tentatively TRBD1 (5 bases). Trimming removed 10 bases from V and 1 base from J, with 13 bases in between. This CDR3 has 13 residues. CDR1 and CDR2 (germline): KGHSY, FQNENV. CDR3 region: CATGARGNTEAFF. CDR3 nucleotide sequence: TGTGCCACCGGGGCCCGGGGGAACACTGAAGCTTTCTTT.

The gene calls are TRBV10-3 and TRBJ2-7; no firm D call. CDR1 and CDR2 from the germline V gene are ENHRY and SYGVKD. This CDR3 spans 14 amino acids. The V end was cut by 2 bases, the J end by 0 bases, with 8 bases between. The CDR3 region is CAISETATSYEQYF. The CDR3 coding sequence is TGTGCCATCAGTGAGACAGCGACCTCCTACGAGCAGTACTTC.

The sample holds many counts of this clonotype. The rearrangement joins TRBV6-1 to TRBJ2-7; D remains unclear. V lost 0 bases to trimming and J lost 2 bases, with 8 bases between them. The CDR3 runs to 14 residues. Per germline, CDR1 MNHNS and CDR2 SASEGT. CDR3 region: CASSEAAEAYEQYF. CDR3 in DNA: TGTGCCAGCAGTGAAGCGGCAGAAGCCTACGAGCAGTACTTC.

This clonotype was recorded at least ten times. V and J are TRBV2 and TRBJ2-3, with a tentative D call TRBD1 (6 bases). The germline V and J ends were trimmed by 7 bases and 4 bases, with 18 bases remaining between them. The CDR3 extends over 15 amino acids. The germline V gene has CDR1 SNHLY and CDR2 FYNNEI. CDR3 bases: TGTGCCAGCAAGGGAACAGGGTGGGCCTCAGATACGCAGTATTTT. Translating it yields CASKGTGWASDTQYF.

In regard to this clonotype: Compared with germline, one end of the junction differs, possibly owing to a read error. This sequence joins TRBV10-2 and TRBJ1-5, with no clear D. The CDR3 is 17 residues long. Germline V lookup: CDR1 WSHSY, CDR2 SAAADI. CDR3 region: CASSEQSRPIGNQPQHF. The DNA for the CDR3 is TGTGCCAGCAGTGAACAGTCGCGGCCAATTGGCAATCAGCCCCAGCATTTT.

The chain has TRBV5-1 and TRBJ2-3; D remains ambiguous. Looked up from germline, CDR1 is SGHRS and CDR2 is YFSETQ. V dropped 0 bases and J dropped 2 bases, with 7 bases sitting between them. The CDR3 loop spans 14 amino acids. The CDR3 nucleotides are TGCGCCAGCAGCTTGGCAGCTTACACAGATACGCAGTATTTT. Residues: CASSLAAYTDTQYF.

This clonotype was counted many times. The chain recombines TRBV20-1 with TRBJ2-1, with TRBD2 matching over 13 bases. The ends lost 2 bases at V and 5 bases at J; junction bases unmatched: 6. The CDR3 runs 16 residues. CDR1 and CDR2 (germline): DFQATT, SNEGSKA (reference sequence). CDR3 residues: CSARFGTSGINNEQFF. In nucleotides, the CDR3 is TGCAGTGCTAGATTCGGGACTAGCGGGATTAACAATGAGCAGTTCTTC.

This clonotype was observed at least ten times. The CDR3 loop reads CASSITGGYALMDTQYF. CDR3 nucleotides: TGTGCCAGTAGTATAACAGGGGGCTACGCCTTGATGGATACGCAGTATTTT. This chain uses TRBV19 with TRBJ2-3, with TRBD1 matching over 9 bases. The CDR3 extends over 17 amino acids. Losses at the gene ends were 2 bases for V and 6 bases for J; bases not matched to a gene: 12. Looked up from germline, CDR1 is LNHDA and CDR2 is SQIVND (reference sequence).